The rows below give T cell receptor beta chains drawn from one sample of a study of T-cell memory formation after mild COVID-19. Each CDR3 protein is one row after TCRdb ran MiXCR on the 5' RACE reads. In the table there are 250,000 or so distinct CDR3 sequences, about a sixth of which are singletons. Material for sequencing was PBMCs or a T cell subset sorted from them (not recorded which). The origin of the receptors is a man aged 18 to 30 who had mild COVID-19 (a few samples of this study predate the infection). Cell type and time point are not known. Both conserved end residues are part of each CDR3. D genes are given only for firm matches. Only part of the rows carry a size: once, few, many, or a class if the clone is expanded.

TRBV7-2	.	TRBJ2-5	.	CASSSRRAATETQYF	TGTGCCAGCAGCTCCCGGAGGGCGGCGACGGAGACCCAGTACTTC
TRBV7-6	few	TRBJ2-3	.	CASSLLGGDTSTDTQYF	TGTGCCAGCAGCTTGCTCGGCGGGGATACTAGCACAGATACGCAGTATTTT
TRBV4-1	few	TRBJ2-4	TRBD2	CASSQRDYRLAKNIQYF	TGCGCCAGCAGCCAGAGGGACTATCGTCTAGCCAAAAACATTCAGTACTTC
TRBV4-1	.	TRBJ1-5	.	CASSQDGGPQPQHF	TGCGCCAGCAGCCAAGACGGGGGGCCCCAGCCCCAGCATTTT
TRBV5-1	few	TRBJ1-2	.	CASSLGQTDGYTF	TGCGCCAGCAGCTTGGGGCAGACAGATGGCTACACCTTC
TRBV6-5	few	TRBJ2-4	.	CASRPGVRNIQYF	TGTGCCAGCAGGCCCGGGGTACGGAACATTCAGTACTTC
TRBV10-3	few	TRBJ2-1	TRBD2	CAISDAGGGEQFF	TGTGCCATCAGTGACGCCGGGGGGGGTGAGCAGTTCTTC
TRBV2	.	TRBJ1-2	TRBD1	CASSPLSGTGAGYTF	TGTGCCAGCAGTCCTCTTTCCGGGACAGGGGCTGGCTACACCTTC
TRBV11-2	few	TRBJ2-3	TRBD2	CASSFYFSGGTDTQYF	TGTGCCAGCAGCTTCTATTTTAGCGGGGGCACAGATACGCAGTATTTT
TRBV9	.	TRBJ2-1	.	CASSVSGSNEQFF	TGTGCCAGCAGCGTTTCCGGGAGCAATGAGCAGTTCTTC
TRBV5-3	.	TRBJ1-5	.	CARSRNEGKGSQPQHF	TGTGCCAGAAGCCGTAACGAGGGTAAGGGTAGCCAGCCCCAGCATTTT
TRBV5-1	.	TRBJ2-5	.	CLQPGGFLETQYF	TGCCTCCAGCCTGGGGGGTTCTTGGAGACCCAGTACTTC
TRBV6-6	.	TRBJ2-3	TRBD2	CASSYTSGGTTDTQYF	TGTGCCAGCAGTTACACTAGCGGGGGGACCACAGATACGCAGTATTTT
TRBV7-6	few	TRBJ1-1	.	CASSPQGYAEAFF	TGTGCCAGCAGCCCACAGGGTTACGCTGAAGCTTTCTTT
TRBV9	few	TRBJ1-4	.	CASSAPGRTGEKLFF	TGTGCCAGCAGCGCGCCGGGCCGAACGGGGGAAAAACTGTTTTTT
TRBV20-1	few	TRBJ2-1	TRBD1	CSATPPTQGPDEQFF	TGCAGTGCAACACCGCCGACACAGGGGCCCGATGAGCAGTTCTTC
TRBV24-1	few	TRBJ2-1	.	CATSDSGGVEDEQFF	TGTGCCACCAGTGATTCCGGCGGGGTTGAGGATGAGCAGTTCTTC
TRBV20-1	.	TRBJ1-3	.	CSAARVSGNTIYF	TGCAGTGCCGCCAGGGTCTCTGGAAACACCATATATTTT
TRBV7-9	.	TRBJ1-3	.	CASKGGTGNTIYF	TGTGCCAGCAAGGGAGGGACTGGAAACACCATATATTTT
TRBV7-6	.	TRBJ2-3	.	CASSGGRGDTQYF	TGTGCCAGCAGCGGGGGGCGGGGGGATACGCAGTATTTT
TRBV20-1	.	TRBJ1-2	.	CSARVGNYGYTF	TGCAGTGCTAGAGTCGGAAACTATGGCTACACCTTC
TRBV14	.	TRBJ2-1	.	CASGREVEQFF	TGTGCCTCGGGGCGAGAGGTCGAGCAGTTCTTC
TRBV5-1	.	TRBJ2-3	.	CASNEVEDTQYF	TGCGCCAGCAATGAGGTTGAAGATACGCAGTATTTT
TRBV7-9	.	TRBJ1-1	.	CASSLAWTRDTEAFF	TGTGCCAGCAGCTTAGCCTGGACGCGGGACACTGAAGCTTTCTTT
TRBV12-3/TRBV12-4	.	TRBJ1-5	TRBD1	CASRKQGASQPQHF	TGTGCCAGCAGAAAACAGGGGGCCAGTCAGCCCCAGCATTTT
TRBV20-1	few	TRBJ1-1	.	CSARAPAGLEAFF	TGCAGTGCTAGAGCTCCAGCGGGACTTGAAGCTTTCTTT
TRBV12-3/TRBV12-4	once	TRBJ2-2	.	CASSFVAPAAGELFF	TGTGCCAGCAGTTTTGTGGCTCCCGCCGCCGGGGAGCTGTTTTTT
TRBV20-1	few	TRBJ2-3	.	CSAHQSDTQYF	TGCAGTGCGCACCAGTCAGATACGCAGTATTTT
TRBV5-8	.	TRBJ1-6	.	CASSFRDFKSPLHF	TGTGCCAGCAGCTTCCGGGACTTTAAGTCACCCCTCCACTTT
TRBV9	many	TRBJ2-5	.	CASSVAGWARETQYF	TGTGCCAGCAGCGTCGCGGGTTGGGCTCGGGAGACCCAGTACTTC
TRBV3-1	many	TRBJ2-3	.	CASSRGTDTQYF	TGTGCCAGCAGCCGGGGGACAGATACGCAGTATTTT
TRBV12-5	.	TRBJ1-1	.	CASGLEGGSQAFF	TGTGCTAGTGGTTTGGAGGGGGGGTCTCAAGCTTTCTTT
TRBV24-1	.	TRBJ1-1	.	CATSERDGTEAFF	TGTGCCACCAGTGAAAGGGATGGCACTGAAGCTTTCTTT
TRBV5-1	few	TRBJ2-5	.	CASSTTSWETQYF	TGCGCCAGCAGCACGACTTCGTGGGAGACCCAGTACTTC
TRBV6-5	.	TRBJ1-2	.	CASSYSQASRGGYTF	TGTGCCAGCAGTTACTCTCAGGCATCCAGGGGTGGCTACACCTTC
TRBV7-3	few	TRBJ2-3	.	CASSTGTHHTDTQYF	TGTGCCAGCAGCACCGGGACACATCACACAGATACGCAGTATTTT
TRBV6-1	.	TRBJ1-5	.	CASSGGFSNQPQHF	TGTGCCAGCAGTGGGGGGTTCTCTAATCAGCCCCAGCATTTT
TRBV6-5	.	TRBJ2-6	TRBD1	CASSRGQGSSGANVLTF	TGTGCCAGCAGTCGCGGACAGGGCTCCTCTGGGGCCAACGTCCTGACTTTC
TRBV9	few	TRBJ2-1	.	CASSHPRGSYNEQFF	TGTGCCAGCAGCCACCCCCGGGGCTCCTACAATGAGCAGTTCTTC
TRBV6-5	few	TRBJ2-4	TRBD1	CASSPGQGLAKNIQYF	TGTGCCAGCAGTCCAGGACAGGGTCTAGCCAAAAACATTCAGTACTTC
TRBV9	few	TRBJ2-2	.	CASSVWDTGELFF	TGTGCCAGCAGCGTCTGGGACACCGGGGAGCTGTTTTTT
TRBV20-1	.	TRBJ2-3	.	CSARDQRRATDTQYF	TGCAGTGCTAGAGATCAAAGGAGGGCCACAGATACGCAGTATTTT
TRBV2	.	TRBJ2-7	.	CASSAIQDGNYEQYF	TGTGCCAGCAGTGCTATCCAGGACGGCAACTACGAGCAGTACTTC
TRBV24-1	few	TRBJ2-1	.	CATSDFPVTVQFF	TGTGCCACCAGTGATTTTCCGGTTACGGTGCAGTTCTTC
TRBV9	few	TRBJ2-2	TRBD1	CASSARGSEGQGAGTGELFF	TGTGCCAGCAGCGCCCGCGGGAGCGAGGGACAGGGGGCCGGCACCGGGGAGCTGTTTTTT
TRBV10-3	few	TRBJ1-2	TRBD1	CAIRGQGAEPGYTF	TGTGCCATCAGGGGACAGGGGGCTGAGCCGGGCTACACCTTC
TRBV11-3	.	TRBJ2-3	.	CASSLDGPNTDTQYF	TGTGCCAGCAGCTTAGATGGACCTAACACAGATACGCAGTATTTT
TRBV20-1	few	TRBJ1-2	TRBD1	CSVGLFDRGMFGYTF	TGCAGTGTAGGCCTGTTTGACAGGGGGATGTTTGGCTACACCTTC
TRBV6-6	.	TRBJ2-7	.	CASSARLSSYEQYF	TGTGCCAGCAGTGCCCGACTGAGCTCCTACGAGCAGTACTTC
TRBV5-1	few	TRBJ1-1	TRBD1	CASSGGTGGGHTEAFF	TGCGCCAGCAGCGGAGGGACAGGGGGCGGTCACACTGAAGCTTTCTTT
TRBV24-1	few	TRBJ2-6	.	CATSDGPRGRGISGANVLTF	TGTGCCACCAGTGATGGCCCCCGTGGCAGGGGAATTTCTGGGGCCAACGTCCTGACTTTC
TRBV12-3/TRBV12-4	.	TRBJ1-1	.	CASRQTGKAFF	TGTGCCAGCAGACAAACAGGGAAAGCTTTCTTT
TRBV6-5	few	TRBJ2-3	TRBD1	CASTRQGLHTQYF	TGTGCCAGCACCCGACAGGGTTTGCATACGCAGTATTTT
TRBV12-3/TRBV12-4	few	TRBJ1-6	TRBD1	CASSLAGQGSVYNSPLHF	TGTGCCAGCAGTTTAGCGGGACAGGGGAGTGTCTATAATTCACCCCTCCACTTT